This T cell receptor beta chain was identified during a study of Tregs in tolerant kidney transplant recipients. The CDR3 has 13 residues. The ends were cut back, 4 bases at V and 4 bases at J, with 8 bases in the middle. Germline CDR1 LNHDA, CDR2 SQIVND (reference sequence). Study results and caveats: The small number of patients limits these findings pending further validation.

A note on this clone: No antigen is known for it. Read coverage stops 3 residues before the CDR3 terminus; the germline J gene supplies the remainder.

TCRdb's copy holds only in-frame clones and misses some; the assay was immunoSEQ multiplex PCR. The listing records approximately 30,000 clones. This chain uses TRBV19 with TRBJ2-1, with a possible D match to TRBD2 (6 bases). The clonotype comes from a human donor who received a combined kidney and bone marrow transplant. Sequencing was performed on CD8+ T cells from blood, taken before the transplant. CDR3 in amino acids: CASSNRGYNEQFF. The CDR3 bases that were read are TGTGCCAGTAGTAACCGGGGGTACAATGAG. Full variable domain (remainder filled in from reference TRBV19 and TRBJ2-1): DGGITQSPKYLFRKEGQNVTLSCEQNLNHDAMYWYRQDPGQGLRLIYYSQIVNDFQKGDIAEGYSVSREKKESFPLTVTSAQKNPTAFYLCASSNRGYNEQFFGPGTRLTVL.